The 31 T cell receptor beta chains below come from one sample, sequenced in a study of T cell responses to AZD1222 COVID-19 vaccine. Assay: immunoSEQ multiplex PCR; the TCRdb copy retains only in-frame clones and omits some. The table lists roughly 120,000 clones, roughly nine tenths of them singletons, with about 1.6% in the top ten. Source: peripheral blood, taken 28 days after the second AZD1222 dose. The origin of the receptors is an adult who received the AZD1222 COVID-19 vaccine.

The rearrangement links TRBV27 to TRBJ2-1; tentatively, D is TRBD1 (5 bases). Germline CDR1 and CDR2: MNHEY and SMNVEV (reference sequence). This CDR3 contains 12 residues. V lost 6 bases, J lost 5 bases, and 8 bases lay in between. CDR3 sequence reads: CASSYRNNEQFF. CDR3 sequence (DNA): TGTGCCAGCAGCTACAGGAACAATGAGCAGTTCTTC.

V is TRBV28 and J is TRBJ2-7; D call uncertain. Trimming stripped 3 bases from V and 6 bases from J, with 3 bases between. Germline-derived CDR1 and CDR2 are MDHEN and SYDVKM. The CDR3 is 10 residues long. The CDR3 bases are TGTGCCAGCAGTTTCTCCGAGCAGTACTTC. Translating it yields CASSFSEQYF.

The chain carries TRBV28 and TRBJ2-2, with D tentatively TRBD1 (7 bases). Trimming removed 5 bases from V and 6 bases from J, with 13 bases in between. CDR1 is MDHEN and CDR2 is SYDVKM in the germline V gene. The CDR3 consists of 14 residues. CDR3 bases: TGTGCCAGCAGTCTCAGGGGGAGGCCCGGGGAGCTGTTTTTT. Encoded protein: CASSLRGRPGELFF. The full variable domain, completed using reference TRBV28 and TRBJ2-2, is DVKVTQSSRYLVKRTGEKVFLECVQDMDHENMFWYRQDPGLGLRLIYFSYDVKMKEKGDIPEGYSVSREKKERFSLILESASTNQTSMYLCASSLRGRPGELFFGEGSRLTVL.

The chain couples TRBV6-5 to TRBJ1-5; D is unclear. Trimming removed 6 bases at V and 0 bases at J, with 6 bases between. Looked up from germline, CDR1 is MNHEY and CDR2 is SVGAGI. This CDR3 is built from 13 residues. The DNA for the CDR3 is TGTGCCAGCAGCGAGTATAGCAATCAGCCCCAGCATTTT. Protein product: CASSEYSNQPQHF.

The chain combines TRBV7-8 with TRBJ1-1; D is unclear. Per the germline V gene, CDR1 is SGHVS and CDR2 is FQNEAQ. The V gene lost 4 bases and the J gene lost 1 base, with 7 bases spanning the gap. CDR3 length equals 13 residues. DNA for the CDR3: TGTGCCAGCAGCTCCTCGAGGAACACTGAAGCTTTCTTT. This codes for CASSSSRNTEAFF.

The chain recombines TRBV9 with TRBJ1-4; 8 bases are shared with TRBD1. Germline CDR1 and CDR2: SGDLS and YYNGEE. J was trimmed by 8 bases and V by 4 bases; bases with no gene match: 13. The CDR3 is 16 residues long. In DNA form, the CDR3 reads TGTGCCAGCAGCAGGGGACAGGAAGTTGGCGACGAAAAACTGTTTTTT. Encoded protein: CASSRGQEVGDEKLFF.

This chain connects TRBV5-5 to TRBJ2-7; maybe TRBD1 (6 bases). V dropped 3 bases and J dropped 0 bases, with 13 bases sitting between them. Germline-derived CDR1 and CDR2 are SGHKS and YYEKEE (reference sequence). This CDR3 contains 15 residues. Written as DNA, the CDR3 is TGTGCCAGCAGCTGGGAACAGGGATACTCCTACGAGCAGTACTTC. Protein product: CASSWEQGYSYEQYF.

The V gene is TRBV11-2, the J gene TRBJ1-1, with 7 bases fitting TRBD1. This CDR3 has 14 amino acids. CDR1 SGHAT and CDR2 FQNNGV come from the germline V gene. Trimming cost V 4 bases and J 5 bases; bases outside gene matches: 7. CDR3 bases: TGTGCCAGCAGCTCGGACAGGCTTGGGACTGAAGCTTTCTTT. It yields the protein CASSSDRLGTEAFF. Full variable domain (outside the CDR3, taken from reference TRBV11-2 and TRBJ1-1): EAGVAQSPRYKIIEKRQSVAFWCNPISGHATLYWYQQILGQGPKLLIQFQNNGVVDDSQLPKDRFSAERLKGVDSTLKIQPAKLEDSAVYLCASSSDRLGTEAFFGQGTRLTVV.

The rearrangement links TRBV28 to TRBJ1-6, with unresolved D. V dropped 3 bases and J dropped 9 bases, with 15 bases sitting between them. The CDR3 sequence is 15 residues long. The germline CDR1 and CDR2 sequences are MDHEN and SYDVKM. The CDR3 region is CASSFLGFEGSPLHF. CDR3 nucleotide sequence: TGTGCCAGCAGTTTTTTGGGTTTTGAGGGTTCACCCCTCCACTTT.

The rearrangement joins TRBV6-1 to TRBJ2-1; 8 bases line up with TRBD1. Germline CDR1 MNHNS, CDR2 SASEGT. J was trimmed by 8 bases and V by 3 bases; bases with no gene match: 9. This CDR3 spans 15 amino acids. DNA for the CDR3: TGTGCCAGCAGTGACCTGCAGGGGGCTAGAGATGAGCAGTTCTTC. This sequence encodes CASSDLQGARDEQFF.

The V and J genes are TRBV7-3 and TRBJ2-1; 13 bases align to TRBD2. The CDR3 has 15 residues. J was trimmed by 7 bases and V by 5 bases; bases with no gene match: 5. Germline V lookup: CDR1 SGHTA, CDR2 FQGTGA. The CDR3 here is CASSLLAGGSNEQFF. In nucleotides, the CDR3 is TGTGCCAGCAGCCTACTAGCGGGAGGGTCTAATGAGCAGTTCTTC.

V and J are TRBV3-1 (or the pseudogene TRBV3-2) and TRBJ1-3; the D is unclear. This CDR3 contains 16 residues. Germline CDR1 is LGHDT and CDR2 is YNNKEL (reference sequence). V was trimmed by 1 base and J by 4 bases, leaving 14 bases between them. The DNA of the CDR3 is TGTGCCAGCAGCCAAGTGACGGACTATCCCGGAAACACCATATATTTT. It yields the protein CASSQVTDYPGNTIYF.

In nucleotides, the CDR3 is TGCGCCAGCAGCTTGGCCGTCCTATCGGGGAACACTGAAGCTTTCTTT. The encoded protein is CASSLAVLSGNTEAFF. J is TRBJ1-1 and V is TRBV5-1; D is unresolved. Germline V gene data show CDR1 as SGHRS and CDR2 as YFSETQ. This CDR3 comprises 16 residues. V shed 0 bases and J shed 1 base, with 13 bases lying between them.

This clone was picked up one time. The chain links TRBV12-3 or TRBV12-4 to TRBJ1-2; D is undetermined. The V end was cut by 5 bases, the J end by 2 bases, with 9 bases between. There are 13 residues in the CDR3. CDR3 in DNA: TGTGCCAGCAGTGCCCACACAAACTATGGCTACACCTTC. This encodes CASSAHTNYGYTF.

This clone appeared once. The J gene is TRBJ2-5, the V gene TRBV29-1; D remains ambiguous. The CDR3 has 13 residues. The germline gives CDR1 SQVTM, CDR2 ANQGSEA. The V end was cut by 4 bases, the J end by 5 bases, with 14 bases between. This chain's CDR3 is CSVGGGMGETQYF. Here the CDR3 DNA reads TGCAGCGTTGGAGGCGGTATGGGGGAGACCCAGTACTTC.

The gene calls are TRBV19 and TRBJ1-5; possible D gene TRBD1, 5 bases. The CDR3 is 11 residues long. Between the trimmed V and J ends, which lost 8 bases and 12 bases, there was a span of 14 bases. Germline V lookup: CDR1 LNHDA, CDR2 SQIVND (reference sequence). The DNA for the CDR3 is TGTGCCAGTTATGGGGGAATACGCCAGCATTTT. It encodes CASYGGIRQHF.

The J gene is TRBJ2-5, the V gene TRBV5-1; D might be TRBD2 (6 bases). Deletions cut 4 bases from V and 5 bases from J, with 12 bases between. This CDR3 comprises 13 residues. From germline, CDR1 is SGHRS and CDR2 YFSETQ. DNA for the CDR3: TGCGCCAGCAGCCGGGGGAGGACGGAGACCCAGTACTTC. Translated, it gives CASSRGRTETQYF.

This chain connects TRBV7-9 to TRBJ1-1, with D perhaps TRBD1 (6 bases). The CDR3 covers 16 residues. The germline CDR1 and CDR2 sequences are SEHNR and FQNEAQ (reference sequence). V gave up 6 bases and J gave up 1 base, with 18 bases separating them. DNA of the CDR3: TGTGCCAGCAGTCAGCGGGGGGGCAGGACGAACACTGAAGCTTTCTTT. Protein product: CASSQRGGRTNTEAFF.

This chain links TRBV19 with TRBJ2-5, with 9 bases lining up with TRBD2. The germline V gene has CDR1 LNHDA and CDR2 SQIVND (reference sequence). The junction had 14 bases not matched to a gene; V was cut back by 5 bases and J by 4 bases. This CDR3 spans 17 amino acids. CDR3 DNA: TGTGCCAGTAGTGTCCGGACTAGCGACAAACATAGAGAGACCCAGTACTTC. Its protein product is CASSVRTSDKHRETQYF. The whole variable domain, filled in from reference TRBV19 and TRBJ2-5, reads DGGITQSPKYLFRKEGQNVTLSCEQNLNHDAMYWYRQDPGQGLRLIYYSQIVNDFQKGDIAEGYSVSREKKESFPLTVTSAQKNPTAFYLCASSVRTSDKHRETQYFGPGTRLLVL.

The chain couples TRBV29-1 to TRBJ2-5; no clear D gene. Deletions cut 3 bases from V and 5 bases from J, with 7 bases between. Germline V CDR1 and CDR2: SQVTM, ANQGSEA. This CDR3 region has 11 residues. The CDR3: CSVEELETQYF. The CDR3 coding sequence is TGCAGCGTTGAGGAACTGGAGACCCAGTACTTC.

This sequence joins TRBV6-5 and TRBJ2-5; 9 positions agree with TRBD1. In germline, CDR1 is MNHEY, CDR2 SVGAGI. V shed 2 bases, J shed 11 bases, and the junction held 9 bases outside the gene matches. The CDR3 consists of 14 residues. CDR3 residues: CASSYLDRGREQYF. The CDR3 DNA reads TGTGCCAGCAGTTACCTCGACAGGGGGAGGGAGCAGTACTTC.

The chain links TRBV10-3 to TRBJ2-5; TRBD2 agrees at 11 bases. Germline CDR1 and CDR2: ENHRY and SYGVKD. The trim removed 6 bases at V and 2 bases at J, leaving 5 bases unmatched. The CDR3 has 15 residues. The chain's CDR3 is CAISYGTSGQETQYF. CDR3 nucleotide sequence: TGTGCCATCAGCTACGGGACTAGCGGTCAAGAGACCCAGTACTTC.

The gene calls are TRBV5-1 and TRBJ2-2; D ambiguous. The V end lost 0 bases, the J end lost 6 bases, and 9 bases lay between the germline ends. The CDR3 loop spans 14 amino acids. Germline V gene data show CDR1 as SGHRS and CDR2 as YFSETQ. The CDR3, as DNA: TGCGCCAGCAGCTTGGAGGGCCGGGCCGGGGAGCTGTTTTTT. Its protein is CASSLEGRAGELFF. Based on the CDR3 plus reference TRBV5-1 and TRBJ2-2, the full variable domain is KAGVTQTPRYLIKTRGQQVTLSCSPISGHRSVSWYQQTPGQGLQFLFEYFSETQRNKGNFPGRFSGRQFSNSRSEMNVSTLELGDSALYLCASSLEGRAGELFFGEGSRLTVL.

The chain is built from TRBV7-9 and TRBJ2-5; TRBD1 matches 7 bases. Unmatched junction bases numbered 9, after V lost 8 bases and J lost 0 bases. Germline CDR1 is SEHNR and CDR2 is FQNEAQ (reference sequence). The CDR3 has 15 residues. In DNA form, the CDR3 reads TGTGCCAGCGCTCCCCCGGGACAGTACCAAGAGACCCAGTACTTC. The encoded protein is CASAPPGQYQETQYF.

The chain joins TRBV29-1 to TRBJ1-4, with a possible D match to TRBD1 (6 bases). The CDR3 spans 13 residues. CDR1 and CDR2 (germline): SQVTM, ANQGSEA. V lost 6 bases to trimming and J lost 4 bases, with 12 bases between them. This CDR3 is CSVETGFNEKLFF. For the CDR3, the DNA is TGCAGCGTCGAGACAGGATTTAATGAAAAACTGTTTTTT.

This chain uses TRBV5-4 with TRBJ2-3; 14 nucleotides align to TRBD2. In germline, CDR1 is SGHNT, CDR2 YYREEE (reference sequence). This CDR3 comprises 18 residues. V gave up 4 bases and J gave up 4 bases; unmatched junction bases: 11. The CDR3 DNA sequence: TGTGCCAGCAGCCAGAGACTAGCGGGAGGGTCATCCCCAGATACGCAGTATTTT. This gives the protein CASSQRLAGGSSPDTQYF.

J is TRBJ2-7 and V is TRBV27; a possible D gene is TRBD1 (5 bases). The germline V and J ends were trimmed by 5 bases and 3 bases, with 17 bases remaining between them. There are 15 residues in the CDR3. Germline lookup yields CDR1 MNHEY and CDR2 SMNVEV (reference sequence). The CDR3 here is CASSPDSLDNYEQYF. The CDR3 nucleotides are TGTGCCAGCAGTCCCGACTCACTGGACAACTACGAGCAGTACTTC.

CDR3 loop: CASSLGLDGTDTQYF. CDR3 DNA sequence: TGTGCCAGCAGCCTGGGACTAGACGGCACAGATACGCAGTATTTT. The chain links TRBV3-1 (or the pseudogene TRBV3-2) to TRBJ2-3, with 8 bases lining up with TRBD2. The V gene's germline CDR1 is LGHDT and CDR2 YNNKEL (reference sequence). The CDR3 has 15 residues. J was trimmed by 1 base and V by 4 bases; bases with no gene match: 4.

This chain uses TRBV2 with TRBJ1-6; D not resolved. Germline V lookup: CDR1 SNHLY, CDR2 FYNNEI. V was clipped by 3 bases and J by 7 bases, with 13 bases between them. The CDR3 is 15 residues long. CDR3 sequence (DNA): TGTGCCAGCAGTGATGGGAGAGGCTCCAATTCACCCCTCCACTTT. This encodes CASSDGRGSNSPLHF.

V gene TRBV5-4 combines with J gene TRBJ2-5, with a weak D call TRBD2 (6 bases). Germline V CDR1 and CDR2: SGHNT, YYREEE (reference sequence). Trimming removed 3 bases from V and 2 bases from J, with 8 bases in between. CDR3 length: 13 amino acids. The CDR3 loop reads CASSSGTQETQYF. The CDR3 region has the DNA TGTGCCAGCAGCTCCGGGACTCAAGAGACCCAGTACTTC.

The chain couples TRBV10-3 to TRBJ1-1; D is undetermined. The CDR3 has 13 residues. CDR1 is ENHRY, CDR2 SYGVKD, per germline. Trimming stripped 8 bases from V and 1 base from J, with 11 bases between. Here the CDR3 reads CAIADPRNTEAFF. CDR3 nucleotides: TGTGCCATCGCGGACCCTCGGAACACTGAAGCTTTCTTT.